The clone carrying this T cell receptor beta chain has ten or more counts. Antigen specificity is unknown. This CDR3 has 14 amino acids. Trimming stripped 2 bases from V and 4 bases from J, with 9 bases between. Germline CDR1 and CDR2: LGHDT and YNNKEL (reference sequence). These data are taken from a study of T-cell reconstitution after alpha-beta-depleted transplantation in children. Researchers prepared the TCRbeta library using unique molecular identifiers, the study reports. TCRdb reanalysed the PCR reads using MiXCR and keeps one entry per CDR3 protein. This table has about a million distinct CDR3 sequences, roughly 29% appearing once. General study findings and limits: Where some patients showed high TCRbeta diversity at day 60, it came from recipient T cells and thymic progenitors that had survived. Several hundred rapidly expanded clones from non-depleted graft cells reportedly supplied alpha-beta T cells about two months post-transplant. Diversity and T-cell counts at one year after transplant derived mostly from new T cells.

The chain uses TRBV3-1 and TRBJ2-1; D not resolved. This material consisted of PBMCs, mostly from graft donor cells, taken 360 days after TCRalphabeta/CD19-depleted stem cell transplant. The origin of this receptor is a boy under two years old who had a stem cell transplant for SCID, so the T cells may come from the graft donor. The CDR3 sequence is CASSQRERYNEQFF. In DNA, the CDR3 is TGTGCCAGCAGCCAAAGAGAGAGATACAATGAGCAGTTCTTC.